These 32 T cell receptor beta chains were all obtained from the same sample, sequenced in a study of T cell responses to AZD1222 COVID-19 vaccine. The method was immunoSEQ multiplex PCR; TCRdb's version includes in-frame clones alone and lacks a portion of them. The sample consists of around 180,000 clones, 88% of them appearing once. This specimen was peripheral blood, taken on day 0 of AZD1222 vaccination. These receptors originate from an adult in good health.

CDR3 sequence (DNA): TGTGCCAGCACTCCGGGGGAGACCCAGTACTTC. It codes for CASTPGETQYF. This rearrangement joins TRBV6-6 to TRBJ2-5; D may be TRBD2 (5 bases). The germline V and J ends were trimmed by 7 bases and 5 bases, with 8 bases remaining between them. CDR1 and CDR2 (germline): MNHNY, SVGAGI (reference sequence). The length of the CDR3 is 11 residues.

The V gene is TRBV28, the J gene TRBJ1-1; no firm D call. The CDR3 totals 12 residues. Deletions cut 1 base from V and 0 bases from J, with 0 bases between. Germline V gene sequence: CDR1 MDHEN, CDR2 SYDVKM. The CDR3 bases are TGTGCCAGCAGTTTATTGAACACTGAAGCTTTCTTT. Translating it yields CASSLLNTEAFF.

The chain has TRBV2 and TRBJ2-5; D is perhaps TRBD2 (6 bases). Germline lookup yields CDR1 SNHLY and CDR2 FYNNEI. V was pared by 11 bases and J by 5 bases, with 12 bases between. The CDR3 loop spans 11 amino acids. The CDR3 region is CAARAGETQYF. CDR3 bases: TGTGCCGCCAGGGCGGGGGAGACCCAGTACTTC.

This clone was picked up one time. The V call is TRBV12-5, the J call TRBJ1-2; 9 bases are a match to TRBD1. This CDR3 is built from 16 residues. With V trimmed by 6 bases and J by 1 base, 9 bases remained unmatched. CDR1 and CDR2 (germline): LGHNT, FRNRAP. The CDR3 bases are TGTGCTAGTGGCAGTTCGTGGACAGGGGATAACTATGGCTACACCTTC. Its translation: CASGSSWTGDNYGYTF.

The J gene is TRBJ1-1, the V gene TRBV10-1; D gene ambiguous. The CDR3 spans 13 residues. CDR1 and CDR2 (germline): WNHNN, SYGVQD (reference sequence). Trimming left V 4 bases short and J 1 base short, with 7 bases between. Here the CDR3 reads CASSVGQNTEAFF. The CDR3 bases are TGCGCCAGCAGTGTGGGCCAGAACACTGAAGCTTTCTTT.

The rearrangement links TRBV21-1 to TRBJ2-7; no DNA check was done on the table's D call, TRBD2. TRBV21-1 is recorded as a pseudogene. The CDR3 is 18 amino acids. The CDR3 is CASSKRGTSGGSPLEQYF. As DNA, the CDR3 is TGTGCCAGCAGCAAGAGGGGGACTAGCGGGGGGTCTCCCTTGGAGCAGTACTTC.

The sample holds a few counts of this clone. The chain carries TRBV11-2 and TRBJ1-2; perhaps TRBD1 as D (5 bases). The V gene lost 5 bases and the J gene lost 4 bases, with 17 bases spanning the gap. This CDR3 has 15 amino acids. The germline CDR1 and CDR2 sequences are SGHAT and FQNNGV. The CDR3 coding sequence is TGTGCCAGCAGCCCCCAGGGAGGGGCTTTCTATGGCTACACCTTC. Encoded protein: CASSPQGGAFYGYTF. Filled out from reference TRBV11-2 and TRBJ1-2, the complete variable domain reads EAGVAQSPRYKIIEKRQSVAFWCNPISGHATLYWYQQILGQGPKLLIQFQNNGVVDDSQLPKDRFSAERLKGVDSTLKIQPAKLEDSAVYLCASSPQGGAFYGYTFGSGTRLTVV.

This clone was detected only a few times. This sequence joins TRBV14 and TRBJ2-7; 7 bases map to TRBD2. This CDR3 region has 14 residues. Trimming removed 2 bases from V and 3 bases from J; junction bases left unmatched: 4. Germline assignment: CDR1 SGHDN and CDR2 FVKESK. The CDR3 here is CASSQSGLDYEQYF. As DNA, the CDR3 is TGTGCCAGCAGCCAATCCGGACTAGACTACGAGCAGTACTTC.

A single count supports this clone. The V gene is TRBV28, the J gene TRBJ1-2; the match to TRBD1 covers 9 bases. In germline, CDR1 is MDHEN, CDR2 SYDVKM. The CDR3 runs 13 residues. V shed 5 bases and J 5 bases; nucleotides not matched to a gene: 3. The CDR3 bases are TGTGCCAGCAGTGTAGGGACAGGGTATGGCTACACCTTC. It encodes CASSVGTGYGYTF.

The gene calls are TRBV6-6 and TRBJ1-5; D is ambiguous. The germline V and J ends were trimmed by 3 bases and 0 bases, with 12 bases remaining between them. CDR3 length: 16 amino acids. Germline values: CDR1 MNHNY, CDR2 SVGAGI (reference sequence). CDR3 DNA: TGTGCCAGCAGTTATAGGTTGTCAGATAGCAATCAGCCCCAGCATTTT. Residues: CASSYRLSDSNQPQHF.

This clone was counted once. The genes are TRBV7-2 and TRBJ2-2; TRBD1 agrees at 7 bases. The germline V gene encodes CDR1 SGHTA and CDR2 FQGNSA. This CDR3 region has 15 residues. V gave up 5 bases and J gave up 3 bases; unmatched junction bases: 6. The CDR3 DNA reads TGTGCCAGCAGCCCTAGACAGGGAGACACCGGGGAGCTGTTTTTT. Protein: CASSPRQGDTGELFF.

This rearrangement joins TRBV18 to TRBJ1-5, with D uncertain. Trimming removed 4 bases from V and 1 base from J, with 5 bases in between. The CDR3 consists of 13 residues. Germline V gene lookup returns CDR1 KGHSH and CDR2 LQKENI. The DNA of the CDR3 is TGTGCCAGCTCACGTGAGAGCAATCAGCCCCAGCATTTT. As protein: CASSRESNQPQHF.

The chain is built from TRBV5-5 and TRBJ1-3; perhaps TRBD1 as D (6 bases). The V gene lost 0 bases and the J gene lost 1 base, with 8 bases spanning the gap. Germline-derived CDR1 and CDR2 are SGHKS and YYEKEE (reference sequence). The CDR3 totals 15 residues. The chain's CDR3 is CASSLEDRSGNTIYF. The CDR3 bases are TGTGCCAGCAGCTTGGAGGACAGATCTGGAAACACCATATATTTT.

J is TRBJ1-2 and V is TRBV3-1 (or the pseudogene TRBV3-2); D is unresolved. Germline V gene lookup returns CDR1 LGHDT and CDR2 YNNKEL (reference sequence). This CDR3 spans 13 amino acids. The germline V and J ends were trimmed by 7 bases and 5 bases, with 14 bases remaining between them. CDR3: CASTPSLGYGYTF. The CDR3 coding sequence is TGTGCCAGCACCCCGTCCCTAGGGTATGGCTACACCTTC.

The chain carries TRBV30 and TRBJ1-5; a weak D match, TRBD1 (6 bases). V gave up 1 base and J gave up 5 bases, with 9 bases separating them. CDR1 and CDR2 (germline): GTSNPN, SVGIG (reference sequence). This CDR3 contains 13 residues. The CDR3 DNA reads as TGTGCCTGGAGTGATTACAGGGATCAGCCCCAGCATTTT. Translation gives CAWSDYRDQPQHF.

The chain couples TRBV2 to TRBJ2-7; D gene ambiguous. Trimming removed 0 bases from V and 2 bases from J, with 11 bases in between. The CDR3 spans 15 residues. CDR1 SNHLY and CDR2 FYNNEI come from the germline V gene. The CDR3 reads CASSEAQRTAYEQYF. Here the CDR3 DNA reads TGTGCCAGCAGTGAAGCGCAACGGACCGCCTACGAGCAGTACTTC.

The J gene is TRBJ1-1, the V gene TRBV19, with D hard to call. Trimming removed 5 bases from V and 2 bases from J, with 12 bases in between. CDR3 length: 14 amino acids. Germline V gives CDR1 LNHDA, CDR2 SQIVND (reference sequence). The CDR3 spells CASSLREFNTEAFF. The CDR3 DNA is TGTGCCAGTAGTTTAAGGGAGTTCAACACTGAAGCTTTCTTT.

The rearrangement uses TRBV20-1 and TRBJ2-7, with TRBD1 identical over 10 bases. The CDR3 consists of 14 residues. Germline V gene lookup returns CDR1 DFQATT and CDR2 SNEGSKA (reference sequence). The trim removed 3 bases at V and 3 bases at J, leaving 5 bases unmatched. The CDR3 is CSASVGTGDYEQYF. Here the CDR3 DNA reads TGCAGTGCTAGTGTTGGGACAGGGGACTACGAGCAGTACTTC.

This CDR3 reads CASSSARGGNQPQHF. The CDR3 DNA reads TGTGCCAGCAGTTCCGCCAGGGGAGGTAATCAGCCCCAGCATTTT. The gene calls are TRBV27 and TRBJ1-5; perhaps TRBD1 as D (6 bases). The germline gives CDR1 MNHEY, CDR2 SMNVEV (reference sequence). The CDR3 has 15 residues. Trimming took 4 bases from V and 4 from J, leaving 14 bases between them.

This chain joins TRBV9 and TRBJ2-1; TRBD2 aligns across 10 bases. V was clipped by 2 bases and J by 9 bases; unmatched bases: 8. The germline CDR1 and CDR2 sequences are SGDLS and YYNGEE. The CDR3 contains 15 residues. CDR3 sequence (DNA): TGTGCCAGCAGCGTCCAGGCTAGCGGGAGCGGTGAGCAGTTCTTC. Protein: CASSVQASGSGEQFF.

J is TRBJ1-1 and V is TRBV11-3; D not certain. The CDR3 runs to 13 residues. Germline V lookup: CDR1 SGHNT, CDR2 YENEEA. Trimming removed 3 bases at V and 1 base at J, with 6 bases between. This CDR3 is CASSLVGNTEAFF. The CDR3 region has the DNA TGTGCCAGCAGCTTGGTAGGGAACACTGAAGCTTTCTTT.

The rearrangement joins TRBV9 to TRBJ2-1; 8 positions agree with TRBD1. CDR3 length equals 16 residues. Losses at the gene ends were 4 bases for V and 4 bases for J; bases not matched to a gene: 10. CDR1 SGDLS and CDR2 YYNGEE come from the germline V gene. Written as DNA, the CDR3 is TGTGCCAGCAGCTCATGGGGACAGGAAAAGTACAATGAGCAGTTCTTC. It codes for CASSSWGQEKYNEQFF.

This clone has a single count. The chain joins TRBV7-2 to TRBJ1-2; tentative D call: TRBD1 (6 bases). The CDR3 runs 15 residues. The germline V and J ends were trimmed by 1 base and 3 bases, with 12 bases remaining between them. Germline-derived CDR1 and CDR2 are SGHTA and FQGNSA. The CDR3 spells CASSLGWGADYGYTF. The CDR3 bases are TGTGCCAGCAGCTTAGGTTGGGGGGCGGACTATGGCTACACCTTC.

This chain connects TRBV5-4 to TRBJ1-4, with D tentatively TRBD1 (5 bases). CDR1 is SGHNT, CDR2 YYREEE, per germline (reference sequence). CDR3 length: 14 residues. V was shortened by 5 bases and J by 5 bases, with 13 bases between the two germline ends. The CDR3 DNA follows: TGTGCCAGCAGTGCGGGACTCCTGAATGAAAAACTGTTTTTT. Translation: CASSAGLLNEKLFF.

V is TRBV19 and J is TRBJ2-2; possible D gene TRBD1, 6 bases. CDR3 length: 14 residues. Trimming took off 7 bases at V and 4 bases at J, with 13 bases between the two ends. Germline V gene data show CDR1 as LNHDA and CDR2 as SQIVND (reference sequence). CDR3 loop: CASTGHLITGELFF. For the CDR3, the DNA is TGTGCCAGTACGGGACACTTGATCACCGGGGAGCTGTTTTTT. The entire variable domain, with the rest obtained from reference TRBV19 and TRBJ2-2, is as follows: DGGITQSPKYLFRKEGQNVTLSCEQNLNHDAMYWYRQDPGQGLRLIYYSQIVNDFQKGDIAEGYSVSREKKESFPLTVTSAQKNPTAFYLCASTGHLITGELFFGEGSRLTVL.

A few counts support this clone. The chain recombines TRBV9 with TRBJ2-1; 10 bases are shared with TRBD2. Germline lookup yields CDR1 SGDLS and CDR2 YYNGEE. V lost 0 bases and J lost 4; bases outside the gene matches: 1. This CDR3 contains 15 residues. CDR3 bases: TGTGCCAGCAGCGTAGGACTAGCGGGTTACAATGAGCAGTTCTTC. It is translated as CASSVGLAGYNEQFF.

The chain carries TRBV30 and TRBJ2-4; D possibly corresponds to TRBD2 (6 bases). Trimming pared 4 bases from V and 7 bases from J, leaving 17 bases between. Germline CDR1 and CDR2: GTSNPN and SVGIG (reference sequence). The CDR3 length is 14 residues. CDR3 DNA sequence: TGTGCCTGGACCCCCGGAGGGGTAAGCAACATTCAGTACTTC. This codes for CAWTPGGVSNIQYF.

The CDR3 coding sequence is TGCGCCAGCAGCTTCACATTTAGCGGCACCTACGAGCAGTACTTC. Amino acids: CASSFTFSGTYEQYF. The rearrangement uses TRBV5-1 and TRBJ2-7; tentative D call: TRBD2 (6 bases). CDR1 is SGHRS and CDR2 is YFSETQ in the germline V gene. The ends were cut back, 2 bases at V and 2 bases at J, with 14 bases in the middle. This CDR3 contains 15 residues. The full variable domain, with the rest looked up from reference TRBV5-1 and TRBJ2-7, is KAGVTQTPRYLIKTRGQQVTLSCSPISGHRSVSWYQQTPGQGLQFLFEYFSETQRNKGNFPGRFSGRQFSNSRSEMNVSTLELGDSALYLCASSFTFSGTYEQYFGPGTRLTVT.

The V gene is TRBV7-6, the J gene TRBJ1-6, with D maybe TRBD1 (6 bases). Trimming took 8 bases from V and 8 from J, leaving 16 bases between them. Germline CDR1 reads SGHVS; CDR2 reads FNYEAQ. The CDR3 is 14 amino acids. CDR3 loop: CASGRGYQDSPLHF. CDR3 DNA sequence: TGTGCCAGCGGTAGGGGGTATCAGGATTCACCCCTCCACTTT.

This chain connects TRBV28 to TRBJ1-1; no clear D gene. CDR1 is MDHEN and CDR2 is SYDVKM in the germline V gene. Deletions cut 6 bases from V and 5 bases from J, with 16 bases between. The CDR3 spans 14 residues. The CDR3 reads CASSPPLVGTEAFF. The CDR3 coding sequence is TGTGCCAGCAGCCCGCCATTGGTTGGAACTGAAGCTTTCTTT.

The chain combines TRBV5-4 with TRBJ2-7; 8 bases align to TRBD1. CDR3 length: 17 amino acids. CDR1 is SGHNT and CDR2 is YYREEE in the germline V gene (reference sequence). After removal of 2 bases from V and 1 base from J, the junction contained 11 bases not matched to a gene. For the CDR3, the DNA is TGTGCCAGCAGCTTCGGGACAGGTCTAACCCTATCCTACGAGCAGTACTTC. This encodes CASSFGTGLTLSYEQYF. Full variable domain (rest looked up from reference TRBV5-4 and TRBJ2-7): ETGVTQSPTHLIKTRGQQVTLRCSSQSGHNTVSWYQQALGQGPQFIFQYYREEENGRGNFPPRFSGLQFPNYSSELNVNALELDDSALYLCASSFGTGLTLSYEQYFGPGTRLTVT.

The V call is TRBV25-1, the J call TRBJ1-2; maybe TRBD1 (5 bases). V was trimmed by 3 bases and J by 5 bases, leaving 10 bases between them. Germline V gene lookup returns CDR1 MGHDK and CDR2 SYGVNS. This CDR3 has 13 amino acids. This CDR3 is CASSEMGVYGYTF. CDR3 sequence (DNA): TGTGCCAGCAGTGAGATGGGGGTTTATGGCTACACCTTC.